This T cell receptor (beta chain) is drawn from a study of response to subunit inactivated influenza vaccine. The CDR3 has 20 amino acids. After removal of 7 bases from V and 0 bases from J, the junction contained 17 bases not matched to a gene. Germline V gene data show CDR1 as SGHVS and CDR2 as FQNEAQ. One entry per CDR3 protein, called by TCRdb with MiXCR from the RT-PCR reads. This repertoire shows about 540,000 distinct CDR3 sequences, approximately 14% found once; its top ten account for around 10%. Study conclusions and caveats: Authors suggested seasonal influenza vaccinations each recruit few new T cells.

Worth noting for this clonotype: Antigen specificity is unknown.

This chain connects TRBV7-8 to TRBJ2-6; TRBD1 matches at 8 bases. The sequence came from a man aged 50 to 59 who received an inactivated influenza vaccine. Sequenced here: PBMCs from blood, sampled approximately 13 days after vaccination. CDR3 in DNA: TGTGCCAGCACAAACCCTGAAGACAGGGGCGAGAGCTCTGGGGCCAACGTCCTGACTTTC. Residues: CASTNPEDRGESSGANVLTF.